These 5 T cell receptor beta chains came from one sample sequenced in a study of blood T cell repertoires in COVID-19. Measured with immunoSEQ multiplex PCR; TCRdb has only the in-frame clones, and not every one. The table has around 700,000 clones, 75% to 90% seen once. The material sequenced was peripheral blood. Receptors originate from a woman younger than 35 with acute or convalescent COVID-19.

This chain links TRBV24-1 with TRBJ2-1; 9 nucleotides line up with TRBD2. This CDR3 has 16 residues. V lost 9 bases and J lost 6; bases outside the gene matches: 14. Germline CDR1 reads KGHDR; CDR2 reads SFDVKD. The CDR3 DNA reads as TGTGCCACCGCTCCGAGGGGTAGCGGGGGTGGCAATGAGCAGTTCTTC. Its translation is CATAPRGSGGGNEQFF.

This chain links TRBV5-8 with TRBJ1-1; D perhaps matches TRBD1 (5 bases). Germline-derived CDR1 and CDR2 are SGHTS and YDEGEE. The CDR3 has 13 amino acids. The V and J ends lost 5 bases and 5 bases respectively, with 13 bases between them. The chain's CDR3 is CASSYHRKTEAFF. The CDR3 coding sequence is TGTGCCAGCAGTTATCACAGGAAGACTGAAGCTTTCTTT.

The chain has TRBV7-9 and TRBJ1-3; 7 bases line up with TRBD1. From germline, CDR1 is SEHNR and CDR2 FQNEAQ (reference sequence). V dropped 4 bases and J dropped 4; count of bases not matched to a gene: 7. The length of the CDR3 is 15 residues. The CDR3 nucleotides are TGTGCCAGCAGCTGGGGACAGCATGAGGGAAACACCATATATTTT. Its translation: CASSWGQHEGNTIYF.

This clone was seen once. J is TRBJ1-2 and V is TRBV29-1, with D possibly matching TRBD1 (6 bases). Germline CDR1 and CDR2: SQVTM and ANQGSEA. The length of the CDR3 is 17 residues. V lost 8 bases and J lost 7, with 32 bases in between. The CDR3 DNA reads as TGCAGCACGACGTCACCCCCCGGGGGGCAAGAAGCGTTTGGCTACACCTTC. Translating gives CSTTSPPGGQEAFGYTF.

The chain is built from TRBV19 and TRBJ2-7, with 7 bases that match TRBD1. The germline V gene has CDR1 LNHDA and CDR2 SQIVND (reference sequence). Germline trimming cut 5 bases from V and 3 bases from J; bases unmatched to any gene: 4. The CDR3 is 13 residues long. The CDR3, as DNA: TGTGCCAGTAGTCCGGGACAGTACTACGAGCAGTACTTC. It codes for CASSPGQYYEQYF.